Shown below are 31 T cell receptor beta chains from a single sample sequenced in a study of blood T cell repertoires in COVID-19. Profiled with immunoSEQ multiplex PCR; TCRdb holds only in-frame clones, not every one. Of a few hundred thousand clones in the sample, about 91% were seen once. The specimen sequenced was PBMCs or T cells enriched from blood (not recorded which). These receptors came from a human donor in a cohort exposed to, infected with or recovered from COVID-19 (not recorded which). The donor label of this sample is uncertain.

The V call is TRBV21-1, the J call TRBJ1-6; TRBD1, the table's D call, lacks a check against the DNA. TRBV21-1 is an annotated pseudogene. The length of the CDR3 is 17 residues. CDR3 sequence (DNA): TGTGCCAGCAGTTCAGCGGGCCAAGGGGGCGATGCTTCACCCCTCCACTTT. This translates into CASSSAGQGGDASPLHF.

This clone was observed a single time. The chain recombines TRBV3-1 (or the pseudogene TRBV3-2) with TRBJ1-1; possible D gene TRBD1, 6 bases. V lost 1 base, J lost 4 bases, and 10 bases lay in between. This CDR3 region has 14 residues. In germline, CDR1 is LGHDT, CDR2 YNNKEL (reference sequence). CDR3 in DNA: TGTGCCAGCAGCCAAGCAGGGGCCGTCACTGAAGCTTTCTTT. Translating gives CASSQAGAVTEAFF.

In DNA form, the CDR3 reads TGCAGCGTTGAAGTGAGGCCGGACACTGAAGCTTTCTTT. Residues: CSVEVRPDTEAFF. The rearrangement links TRBV29-1 to TRBJ1-1; D is unresolved. Deletions cut 1 base from V and 3 bases from J, with 9 bases between. Looked up from germline, CDR1 is SQVTM and CDR2 is ANQGSEA. The CDR3 covers 13 residues.

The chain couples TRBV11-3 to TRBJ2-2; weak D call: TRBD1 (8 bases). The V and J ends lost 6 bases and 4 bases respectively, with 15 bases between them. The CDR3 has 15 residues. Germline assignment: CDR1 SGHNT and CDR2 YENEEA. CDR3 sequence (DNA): TGTGCCAGCAGATACAGGGGGGAGGGCACCGGGGAGCTGTTTTTT. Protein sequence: CASRYRGEGTGELFF.

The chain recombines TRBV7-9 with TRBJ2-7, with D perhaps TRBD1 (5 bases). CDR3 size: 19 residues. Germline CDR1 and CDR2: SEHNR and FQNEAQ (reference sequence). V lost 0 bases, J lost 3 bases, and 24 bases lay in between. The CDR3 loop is CASSLARQLAPKTDYEQYF. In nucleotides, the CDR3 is TGTGCCAGCAGCTTAGCGAGACAGCTCGCCCCGAAAACAGACTACGAGCAGTACTTC.

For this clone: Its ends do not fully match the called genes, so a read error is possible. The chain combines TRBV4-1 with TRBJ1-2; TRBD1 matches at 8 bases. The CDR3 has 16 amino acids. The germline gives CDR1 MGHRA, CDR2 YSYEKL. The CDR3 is CASSLLFPGQGYGCTF. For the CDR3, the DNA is TGCGCCAGCAGCCTACTCTTTCCCGGACAGGGCTATGGCTGCACCTTC.

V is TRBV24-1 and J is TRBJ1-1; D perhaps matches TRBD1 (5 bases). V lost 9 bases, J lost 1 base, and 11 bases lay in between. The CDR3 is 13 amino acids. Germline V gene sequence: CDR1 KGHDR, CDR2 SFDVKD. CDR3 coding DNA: TGTGCCACCGCCGGGGGGGAGAACACTGAAGCTTTCTTT. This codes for CATAGGENTEAFF.

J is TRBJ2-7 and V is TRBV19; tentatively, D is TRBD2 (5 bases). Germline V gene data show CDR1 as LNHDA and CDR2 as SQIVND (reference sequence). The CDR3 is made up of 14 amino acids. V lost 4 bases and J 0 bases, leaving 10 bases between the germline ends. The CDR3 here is CASSTRGTSYEQYF. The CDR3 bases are TGTGCCAGTAGTACTCGGGGTACCTCCTACGAGCAGTACTTC.

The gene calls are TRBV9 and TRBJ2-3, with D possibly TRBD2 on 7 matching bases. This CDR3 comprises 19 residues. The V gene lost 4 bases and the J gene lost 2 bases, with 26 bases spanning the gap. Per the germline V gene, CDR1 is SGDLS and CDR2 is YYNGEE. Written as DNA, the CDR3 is TGTGCCAGCAGCCCCCAAAGGGGGGGGCTGGGGTCACACACAGATACGCAGTATTTT. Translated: CASSPQRGGLGSHTDTQYF.

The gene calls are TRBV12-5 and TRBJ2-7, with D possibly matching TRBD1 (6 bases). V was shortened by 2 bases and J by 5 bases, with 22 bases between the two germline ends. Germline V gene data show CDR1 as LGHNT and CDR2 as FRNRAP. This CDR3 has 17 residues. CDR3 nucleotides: TGTGCTAGTGGTTTGCCCCCCTGGTCTAGGGGGAGCGACGAGCAGTACTTC. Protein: CASGLPPWSRGSDEQYF.

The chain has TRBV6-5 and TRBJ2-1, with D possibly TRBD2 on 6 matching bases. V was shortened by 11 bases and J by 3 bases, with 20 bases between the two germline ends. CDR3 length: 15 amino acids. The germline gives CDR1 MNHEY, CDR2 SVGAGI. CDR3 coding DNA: TGTGCCTCATCCCCGGGGGACTCCGGCTACAATGAGCAGTTCTTC. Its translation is CASSPGDSGYNEQFF.

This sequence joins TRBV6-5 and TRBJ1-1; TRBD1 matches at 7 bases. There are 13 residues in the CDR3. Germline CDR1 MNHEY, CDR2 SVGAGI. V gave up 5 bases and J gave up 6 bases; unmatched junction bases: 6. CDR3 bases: TGTGCCAGCAGTACCACGACAGGGTCTGAAGCTTTCTTT. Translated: CASSTTTGSEAFF.

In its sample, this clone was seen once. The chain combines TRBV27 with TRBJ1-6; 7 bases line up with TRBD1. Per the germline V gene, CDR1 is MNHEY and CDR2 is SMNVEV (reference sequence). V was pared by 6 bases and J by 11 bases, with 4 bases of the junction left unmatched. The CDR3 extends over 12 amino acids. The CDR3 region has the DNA TGTGCCAGCAGGAACAGGGGAGCACCCCTCCACTTT. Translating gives CASRNRGAPLHF.

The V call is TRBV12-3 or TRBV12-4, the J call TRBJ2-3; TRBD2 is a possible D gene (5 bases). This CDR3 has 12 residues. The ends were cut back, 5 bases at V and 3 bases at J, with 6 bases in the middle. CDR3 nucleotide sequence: TGTGCCAGCAGTGGCGGGACAGATACGCAGTATTTT. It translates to CASSGGTDTQYF.

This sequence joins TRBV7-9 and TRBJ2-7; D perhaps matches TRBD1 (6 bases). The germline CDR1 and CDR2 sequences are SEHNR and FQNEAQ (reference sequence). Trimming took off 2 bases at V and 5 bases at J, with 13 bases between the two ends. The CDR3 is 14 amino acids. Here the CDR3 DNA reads TGTGCCAGCAGCTTAAGGGACACTATTCACGAGCAGTACTTC. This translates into CASSLRDTIHEQYF.

The CDR3 DNA follows: TGTGCCGTCGAGAGCTCGAAGGCGGCTAATGAAAAACTGTTTTTT. It encodes CAVESSKAANEKLFF. The J gene is TRBJ1-4, the V gene TRBV7-9; D uncertain. The V gene lost 11 bases and the J gene lost 3 bases, with 19 bases spanning the gap. From germline, CDR1 is SEHNR and CDR2 FQNEAQ (reference sequence). This CDR3 spans 15 amino acids. The whole variable domain, filled in from reference TRBV7-9 and TRBJ1-4, reads DTGVSQNPRHKITKRGQNVTFRCDPISEHNRLYWYRQTLGQGPEFLTYFQNEAQLEKSRLLSDRFSAERPKGSFSTLEIQRTEQGDSAMYLCAVESSKAANEKLFFGSGTQLSVL.

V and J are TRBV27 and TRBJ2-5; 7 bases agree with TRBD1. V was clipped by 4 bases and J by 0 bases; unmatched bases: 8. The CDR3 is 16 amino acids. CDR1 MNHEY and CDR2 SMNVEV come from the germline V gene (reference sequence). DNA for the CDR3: TGTGCCAGCAGTTGGGGCCGAGGGACAGACCAAGAGACCCAGTACTTC. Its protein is CASSWGRGTDQETQYF.

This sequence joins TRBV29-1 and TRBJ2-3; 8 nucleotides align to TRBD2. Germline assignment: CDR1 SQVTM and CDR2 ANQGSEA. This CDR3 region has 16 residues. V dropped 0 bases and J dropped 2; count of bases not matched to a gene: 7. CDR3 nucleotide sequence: TGCAGCGTTGAAGAGGGTACTAGCGGTGCCACAGATACGCAGTATTTT. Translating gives CSVEEGTSGATDTQYF.

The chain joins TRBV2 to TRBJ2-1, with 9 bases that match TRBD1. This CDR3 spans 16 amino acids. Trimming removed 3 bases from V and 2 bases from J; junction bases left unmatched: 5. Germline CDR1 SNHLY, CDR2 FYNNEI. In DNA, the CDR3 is TGTGCCAGCAGTGATTGGGGGACAGGGACCTACAATGAGCAGTTCTTC. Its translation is CASSDWGTGTYNEQFF.

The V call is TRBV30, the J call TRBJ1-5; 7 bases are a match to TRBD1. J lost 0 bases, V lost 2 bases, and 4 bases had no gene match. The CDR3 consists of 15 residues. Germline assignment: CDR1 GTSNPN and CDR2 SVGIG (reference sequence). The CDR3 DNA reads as TGTGCCTGGAGTCCCGACAGGGCTAGCAATCAGCCCCAGCATTTT. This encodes CAWSPDRASNQPQHF.

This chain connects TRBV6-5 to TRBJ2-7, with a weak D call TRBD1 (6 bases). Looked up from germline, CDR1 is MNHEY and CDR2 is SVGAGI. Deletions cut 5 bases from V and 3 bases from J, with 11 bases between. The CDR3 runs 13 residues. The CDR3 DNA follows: TGTGCCAGCAGTAAGCAGGGGAACTACGAGCAGTACTTC. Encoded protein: CASSKQGNYEQYF.

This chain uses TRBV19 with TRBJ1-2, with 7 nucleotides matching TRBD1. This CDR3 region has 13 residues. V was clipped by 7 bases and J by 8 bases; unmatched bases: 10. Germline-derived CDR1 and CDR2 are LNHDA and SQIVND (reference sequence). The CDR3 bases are TGTGCCAGTACCCCGACAGGGTCGTTCGGCTACACCTTC. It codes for CASTPTGSFGYTF.

The CDR3 sequence is CASSLSEWEAFF. The CDR3, as DNA: TGTGCCAGCAGCTTGAGCGAGTGGGAAGCTTTCTTT. The V and J genes are TRBV11-2 and TRBJ1-1; no definite D call. Germline CDR1 SGHAT, CDR2 FQNNGV. The V end lost 3 bases, the J end lost 8 bases, and 10 bases lay between the germline ends. The CDR3 extends over 12 amino acids.

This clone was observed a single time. For the CDR3, the DNA is TGTGCTAGTGGTTTCGCCAGGGGGAATGAGCAGTTCTTC. This encodes CASGFARGNEQFF. The chain couples TRBV12-5 to TRBJ2-1; 7 bases agree with TRBD1. Germline CDR1 LGHNT, CDR2 FRNRAP. Trimming took 3 bases from V and 7 from J; bases not matched to a gene: 3. The CDR3 has 13 amino acids.

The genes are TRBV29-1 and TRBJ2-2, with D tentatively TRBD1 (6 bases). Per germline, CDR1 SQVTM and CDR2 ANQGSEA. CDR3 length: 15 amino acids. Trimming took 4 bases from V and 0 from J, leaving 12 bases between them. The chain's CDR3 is CSVGWGLANTGELFF. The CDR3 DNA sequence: TGCAGCGTTGGTTGGGGGCTCGCGAACACCGGGGAGCTGTTTTTT.

CDR3 sequence reads: CASSPGVFHGYTF. CDR3 in DNA: TGTGCCAGCAGCCCCGGGGTTTTTCATGGCTACACCTTC. The chain employs TRBV7-9 and TRBJ1-2; no definite D call. Germline V gene sequence: CDR1 SEHNR, CDR2 FQNEAQ (reference sequence). The V end was cut by 5 bases, the J end by 6 bases, with 13 bases between. This CDR3 region has 13 residues.

CDR3 sequence: CASRDRRGFNYGYTF. The CDR3 nucleotides read TGCGCCAGCAGGGACAGGCGTGGTTTCAACTATGGCTACACCTTC. The chain links TRBV5-1 to TRBJ1-2, with 7 bases identical to TRBD1. This CDR3 spans 15 amino acids. The V gene end was trimmed by 5 bases and the J gene end by 2 bases; junction bases not matched to a gene: 9. Germline V lookup: CDR1 SGHRS, CDR2 YFSETQ.

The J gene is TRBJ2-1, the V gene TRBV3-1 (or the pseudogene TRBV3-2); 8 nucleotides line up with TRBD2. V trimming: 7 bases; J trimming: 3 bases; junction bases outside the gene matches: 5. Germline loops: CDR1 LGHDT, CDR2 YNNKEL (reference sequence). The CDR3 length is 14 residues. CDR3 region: CASKAGGNYNEQFF. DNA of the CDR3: TGTGCCAGCAAGGCGGGGGGAAACTACAATGAGCAGTTCTTC.

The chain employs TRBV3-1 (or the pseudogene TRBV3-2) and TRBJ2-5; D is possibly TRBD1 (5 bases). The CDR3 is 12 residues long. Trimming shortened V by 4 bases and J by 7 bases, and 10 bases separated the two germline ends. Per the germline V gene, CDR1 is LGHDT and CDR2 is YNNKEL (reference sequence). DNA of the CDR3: TGTGCCAGCAGCCCGCTCCAGGGGACCCAGTACTTC. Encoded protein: CASSPLQGTQYF.

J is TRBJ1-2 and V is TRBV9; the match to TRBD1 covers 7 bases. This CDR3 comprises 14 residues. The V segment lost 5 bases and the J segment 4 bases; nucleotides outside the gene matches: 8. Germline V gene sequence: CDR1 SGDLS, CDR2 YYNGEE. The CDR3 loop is CASRGRQGFYGYTF. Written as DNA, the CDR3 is TGTGCCAGCAGGGGCAGACAGGGCTTCTATGGCTACACCTTC. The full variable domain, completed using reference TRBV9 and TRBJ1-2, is DSGVTQTPKHLITATGQRVTLRCSPRSGDLSVYWYQQSLDQGLQFLIQYYNGEERAKGNILERFSAQQFPDLHSELNLSSLELGDSALYFCASRGRQGFYGYTFGSGTRLTVV.

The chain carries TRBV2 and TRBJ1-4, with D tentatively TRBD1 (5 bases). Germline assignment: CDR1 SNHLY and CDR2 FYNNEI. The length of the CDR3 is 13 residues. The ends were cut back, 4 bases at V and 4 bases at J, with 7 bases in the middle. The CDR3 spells CASSAGLNEKLFF. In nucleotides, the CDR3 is TGTGCCAGCAGTGCAGGGCTTAATGAAAAACTGTTTTTT.